This T cell receptor beta chain was found in a study of blood T cell repertoires in COVID-19. Study overall: Collection of acute and convalescent COVID-19 samples took place in the United States, Italy and Spain. PBMCs, B-cell-depleted T cells, or T cells were the source of the cDNA or gDNA that made up the material.

In the study's own analysis: For nucleated cells, counts were estimated from reference gene primer amplification. Assay: immunoSEQ multiplex PCR; the TCRdb copy retains only in-frame clones and omits some. The DNA was the basis for D and trimming; V, J and clone size are from that table. Of roughly 200,000 clones in the sample, around 84% were seen once. V shed 3 bases and J 7 bases; nucleotides not matched to a gene: 4. The CDR3 loop spans 13 amino acids. Germline-derived CDR1 and CDR2 are SEHNR and FQNEAQ (reference sequence). The V and J genes are TRBV7-9 and TRBJ2-7; the match to TRBD1 covers 9 bases. The sequence was obtained from a woman older than 75 with acute or convalescent COVID-19. The sequenced sample was peripheral blood. The CDR3 protein is CASSFTGTGEQYF. CDR3 coding DNA: TGTGCCAGCAGCTTCACCGGGACAGGGGAGCAGTACTTC.